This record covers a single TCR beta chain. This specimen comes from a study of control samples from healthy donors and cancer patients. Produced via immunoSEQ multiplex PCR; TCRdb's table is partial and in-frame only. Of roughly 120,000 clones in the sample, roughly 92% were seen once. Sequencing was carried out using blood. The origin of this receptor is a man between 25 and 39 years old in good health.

The CDR3 region has the DNA TGCGCCAGCAGCTTGGGTAGGGGGCGCGGTGGCTACACCTTC. Its protein is CASSLGRGRGGYTF. The chain employs TRBV5-1 and TRBJ1-2; 7 bases agree with TRBD1. Unmatched junction bases numbered 6, after V lost 0 bases and J lost 7 bases. Germline-derived CDR1 and CDR2 are SGHRS and YFSETQ. The CDR3 totals 14 residues.